This T cell receptor beta chain was sequenced in a study of blood T cell repertoires in COVID-19. V dropped 4 bases and J dropped 9; count of bases not matched to a gene: 14. The V gene's germline CDR1 is LGHDT and CDR2 YNNKEL (reference sequence). The CDR3 consists of 16 residues. Original methodology: Estimation of nucleated cell counts was performed using reference gene primer amplification. The protocol was immunoSEQ multiplex PCR, while the TCRdb copy is restricted to in-frame clones and leaves out a portion. V and J calls and clone size are those listed in that table; D and trimming were worked out from the DNA. The sample lists roughly 330,000 clones, around 88% occurring once.

The chain uses TRBV3-1 (or the pseudogene TRBV3-2) and TRBJ2-1; 8 bases line up with TRBD1. This receptor was obtained from a woman aged 45-59 years with acute or convalescent COVID-19. The sequencing sample was made of peripheral blood. CDR3 sequence: CASSLWQGASSSEQFF. The CDR3 coding sequence is TGTGCCAGCAGCCTATGGCAGGGGGCCAGCTCCAGTGAGCAGTTCTTC.